Following are 21 T cell receptor beta chains from one sample sequenced in a study of T-cell reconstitution after alpha-beta-depleted transplantation in children. Preparing the TCRbeta library involved the use of unique molecular identifiers. TCRdb passed the PCR reads through MiXCR, listing each CDR3 protein once. The repertoire consists of hundreds of thousands of distinct CDR3 sequences, with 13% occurring once and the leading ten covering 0.79%. Specimen: PBMCs, collected before TCRalphabeta/CD19-depleted stem cell transplant. These receptors were collected from a girl between 2 and 10 years old with congenital amegakaryocytic thrombocytopenia, due to receive a stem cell transplant.

This clonotype was counted many times. This rearrangement joins TRBV6-2 or TRBV6-3 to TRBJ2-1; 10 bases line up with TRBD2. The V segment lost 11 bases and the J segment 4 bases; nucleotides outside the gene matches: 2. Germline-derived CDR1 and CDR2 are MNHEY and SVGEGT. The CDR3 consists of 12 residues. CDR3 nucleotides: TGTGCCGCGACTAGCGGGTACAATGAGCAGTTCTTC. This gives the protein CAATSGYNEQFF.

In its sample, this clonotype was seen many times. This chain connects TRBV6-5 to TRBJ2-3; D could derive from TRBD1 or TRBD2 (5 bases each). The length of the CDR3 is 14 residues. Germline CDR1 is MNHEY and CDR2 is SVGAGI. Trimming removed 0 bases at V and 5 bases at J, with 9 bases between. The CDR3 nucleotides read TGTGCCAGCAGTTACTCGCTTGGGGGAGATACGCAGTATTTT. This codes for CASSYSLGGDTQYF.

As to this clonotype: It may be a read error: a sequence one base away is much more abundant. V usage is TRBV7-9 and J usage is TRBJ1-1; D gene uncertain. CDR1 is SEHNR and CDR2 is FQNEAQ in the germline V gene (reference sequence). The CDR3 covers 16 residues. V shed 4 bases and J shed 1 base, with 16 bases lying between them. CDR3 in amino acids: CASSSLRRGANTEAFF. The CDR3 region has the DNA TGTGCCAGCAGCTCATTAAGACGGGGAGCGAACACTGAAGCTTTCTTT.

The chain's CDR3 is CASSSRDYEQYF. The DNA for the CDR3 is TGCGCCAGCAGCTCCAGAGATTACGAGCAGTACTTC. V usage is TRBV5-1 and J usage is TRBJ2-7; D remains unclear. CDR1 and CDR2 (germline): SGHRS, YFSETQ. The CDR3 loop spans 12 amino acids. The V end lost 3 bases, the J end lost 4 bases, and 8 bases lay between the germline ends.

This rearrangement joins TRBV7-8 to TRBJ2-7, with D possibly being TRBD2 (6 bases). V dropped 2 bases and J dropped 0 bases, with 14 bases sitting between them. The CDR3 is 16 residues long. Germline CDR1 is SGHVS and CDR2 is FQNEAQ. This CDR3 is CASSLLRAGHSYEQYF. CDR3 nucleotide sequence: TGTGCCAGCAGCTTACTTAGAGCGGGTCACTCCTACGAGCAGTACTTC.

The table lists this clonotype with many counts. The V and J genes are TRBV25-1 and TRBJ2-7; TRBD2 matches 12 bases. Looked up from germline, CDR1 is MGHDK and CDR2 is SYGVNS. The CDR3 has 16 amino acids. Trimming at V came to 4 bases and at J to 2 bases, leaving 6 bases not matched to a gene. This CDR3 is CASSAQASGRAYEQYF. CDR3 coding DNA: TGTGCCAGCAGTGCACAGGCTAGCGGGAGGGCCTACGAGCAGTACTTC.

The chain couples TRBV10-2 to TRBJ2-1; D is uncertain. CDR3 length equals 13 residues. The V gene's germline CDR1 is WSHSY and CDR2 SAAADI. V lost 4 bases, J lost 3 bases, and 7 bases lay in between. The CDR3 nucleotides read TGCGCCAGCAGTGCTAACGGCTACAATGAGCAGTTCTTC. Translated: CASSANGYNEQFF.

In its sample, this clonotype was seen many times. The chain has TRBV20-1 and TRBJ2-5; possible D gene TRBD2, 6 bases. The CDR3 has 13 amino acids. Germline CDR1 and CDR2: DFQATT and SNEGSKA (reference sequence). Trimming took 6 bases from V and 0 from J, leaving 11 bases between them. CDR3 in DNA: TGCAGTGCGGCCCGGGACTACCAAGAGACCCAGTACTTC. It specifies CSAARDYQETQYF.

This clonotype was counted a few times. The CDR3 spells CASTPGTSGTTDTQYF. CDR3 in DNA: TGCGCCAGCACCCCCGGGACTAGCGGGACCACAGATACGCAGTATTTT. This chain links TRBV5-1 with TRBJ2-3, with 13 bases fitting TRBD2. The CDR3 runs 16 residues. V was clipped by 6 bases and J by 2 bases; unmatched bases: 6. The germline CDR1 and CDR2 sequences are SGHRS and YFSETQ.

This clonotype appeared many times. V is TRBV29-1 and J is TRBJ2-5, with D possibly TRBD1 on 5 matching bases. Germline lookup yields CDR1 SQVTM and CDR2 ANQGSEA. The germline V and J ends were trimmed by 7 bases and 4 bases, with 16 bases remaining between them. The CDR3 consists of 13 residues. The DNA for the CDR3 is TGCAGCGGGCAACAGGTGGAAGGAGAGACCCAGTACTTC. It translates to CSGQQVEGETQYF.

This clonotype came up a few times. This chain links TRBV7-3 with TRBJ2-1; D is undetermined. V was shortened by 2 bases and J by 2 bases, with 10 bases between the two germline ends. Germline V gives CDR1 SGHTA, CDR2 FQGTGA. The CDR3 has 15 amino acids. The CDR3 reads CASSLLSATYNEQFF. For the CDR3, the DNA is TGTGCCAGCAGCTTACTCAGCGCCACCTACAATGAGCAGTTCTTC.

This clonotype was recorded many times. J is TRBJ2-5 and V is TRBV20-1, with D unclear. Trimming took off 5 bases at V and 0 bases at J, with 16 bases between the two ends. The V gene's germline CDR1 is DFQATT and CDR2 SNEGSKA (reference sequence). The CDR3 is made up of 15 amino acids. CDR3: CSASSSVHYQETQYF. Here the CDR3 DNA reads TGCAGTGCTTCATCAAGTGTCCATTACCAAGAGACCCAGTACTTC.

This clonotype was picked up many times. V and J are TRBV30 and TRBJ2-3; 8 bases line up with TRBD2. The CDR3 runs 14 residues. V was pared by 0 bases and J by 5 bases, with 4 bases of the junction left unmatched. Germline CDR1 reads GTSNPN; CDR2 reads SVGIG (reference sequence). Written as DNA, the CDR3 is TGTGCCTGGAGTGTACTCCTAGCGGGAGATACGCAGTATTTT. Protein sequence: CAWSVLLAGDTQYF.

This clonotype was found a few times. The rearrangement uses TRBV27 and TRBJ2-6; D ambiguous. Germline V lookup: CDR1 MNHEY, CDR2 SMNVEV (reference sequence). This CDR3 contains 16 residues. The V gene lost 0 bases and the J gene lost 3 bases, with 9 bases spanning the gap. The CDR3 DNA reads as TGTGCCAGCAGTTTATCGTATCCTAGTGGGGCCAACGTCCTGACTTTC. Translated, it gives CASSLSYPSGANVLTF.

This clonotype appeared a few times. The chain combines TRBV12-3 or TRBV12-4 with TRBJ2-7, with a tentative D call TRBD1 (5 bases). V dropped 3 bases and J dropped 0 bases, with 12 bases sitting between them. This CDR3 has 15 amino acids. Here the CDR3 DNA reads TGTGCCAGCAGTTTTTGGCAGGGCAACTCCTACGAGCAGTACTTC. Translating it yields CASSFWQGNSYEQYF.

This clonotype was found many times. The chain combines TRBV9 with TRBJ2-3, with 12 bases lining up with TRBD2. Germline trimming cut 0 bases from V and 6 bases from J; bases unmatched to any gene: 20. The CDR3 length is 21 residues. Germline CDR1 SGDLS, CDR2 YYNGEE. The CDR3 spells CASSVGPPTSGSIVQMDTQYF. The CDR3 coding sequence is TGTGCCAGCAGCGTAGGCCCGCCGACTAGCGGGAGCATCGTCCAGATGGATACGCAGTATTTT.

This clonotype was seen only a few times. CDR3 DNA: TGTGCCACCAGCAGAACTACAGTGGGGGAGACCCAGTACTTC. Amino acid sequence: CATSRTTVGETQYF. This chain connects TRBV15 to TRBJ2-5; no clear D gene. The CDR3 runs 14 residues. Germline assignment: CDR1 LNHNV and CDR2 YYDKDF (reference sequence). V lost 2 bases to trimming and J lost 5 bases, with 12 bases between them.

This clonotype occurred many times. CDR3 sequence: CSVDGENSYEQYF. The CDR3 bases are TGCAGCGTTGATGGAGAAAACTCCTACGAGCAGTACTTC. The chain couples TRBV29-1 to TRBJ2-7, with D unresolved. The CDR3 contains 13 residues. CDR1 is SQVTM, CDR2 ANQGSEA, per germline. V was clipped by 3 bases and J by 0 bases, with 9 bases between them.

Ten or more counts support this clonotype. The chain joins TRBV20-1 to TRBJ2-7; 9 bases are a match to TRBD2. Trimming at V came to 6 bases and at J to 2 bases, leaving 8 bases not matched to a gene. Germline V gene sequence: CDR1 DFQATT, CDR2 SNEGSKA (reference sequence). The CDR3 covers 14 residues. The CDR3 region is CSAPLAGKTYEQYF. The CDR3 DNA is TGCAGTGCGCCACTAGCGGGTAAAACCTACGAGCAGTACTTC.

This clonotype was found a few times. The chain uses TRBV29-1 and TRBJ2-1; D is undetermined. CDR3 size: 12 residues. The V gene's germline CDR1 is SQVTM and CDR2 ANQGSEA. Trimming left V 5 bases short and J 4 bases short, with 9 bases between. For the CDR3, the DNA is TGCAGCGTTTATGGAGAATACAATGAGCAGTTCTTC. This translates into CSVYGEYNEQFF.

This clonotype was detected only a few times. The chain combines TRBV20-1 with TRBJ1-1; 7 bases fit TRBD1. The germline V gene encodes CDR1 DFQATT and CDR2 SNEGSKA (reference sequence). V shed 8 bases and J 1 base; nucleotides not matched to a gene: 10. This CDR3 is built from 14 residues. This CDR3 reads CSPPGWTGNTEAFF. In DNA form, the CDR3 reads TGCAGTCCCCCCGGGTGGACAGGGAACACTGAAGCTTTCTTT.